This T cell receptor beta chain is from a study of human T cells and chemical hapten exposure. The wider study: The patient population, which was mostly female, had alopecia areata, totalis or universalis. Study outcomes and limitations: After DPC sensitization, TCRs above 1 in 1000 frequency showed no change.

Time point: patch test 2, 6 weeks after DPC sensitization. Treatment: therapeutic diphenylcyclopropenone sensitization with weekly scalp DPC. This CDR3 is built from 14 residues. Trimming pared 2 bases from V and 3 bases from J, leaving 10 bases between. Germline CDR1 reads MNHEY; CDR2 reads SVGAGI. At least ten counts were recorded for this clonotype. What it binds is not known. Individual cDNA molecules (in the library) carried attached unique molecular identifiers. In the study's own analysis: Ranging from about 20,000 to 690,600, TCR counts per sample had a median value of around 90,000. TCRdb processed the RACE reads anew with MiXCR; each CDR3 protein has one entry. The V and J calls and clone size are TCRdb's, not the authors'. Among 350,000 to 400,000 distinct CDR3 sequences listed, around 6% were seen once.

The sequence was obtained from a woman in her late teens or twenties with alopecia areata. Some clones in this sample may be carry-over from other donors' samples. Material: whole blood, obtained in connection with sensitization to the hapten diphenylcyclopropenone (DPC). V and J are TRBV6-5 and TRBJ1-1; unclear D gene. CDR3 loop: CASSYSHADTEAFF. CDR3 coding DNA: TGTGCCAGCAGTTACAGCCACGCAGACACTGAAGCTTTCTTT.